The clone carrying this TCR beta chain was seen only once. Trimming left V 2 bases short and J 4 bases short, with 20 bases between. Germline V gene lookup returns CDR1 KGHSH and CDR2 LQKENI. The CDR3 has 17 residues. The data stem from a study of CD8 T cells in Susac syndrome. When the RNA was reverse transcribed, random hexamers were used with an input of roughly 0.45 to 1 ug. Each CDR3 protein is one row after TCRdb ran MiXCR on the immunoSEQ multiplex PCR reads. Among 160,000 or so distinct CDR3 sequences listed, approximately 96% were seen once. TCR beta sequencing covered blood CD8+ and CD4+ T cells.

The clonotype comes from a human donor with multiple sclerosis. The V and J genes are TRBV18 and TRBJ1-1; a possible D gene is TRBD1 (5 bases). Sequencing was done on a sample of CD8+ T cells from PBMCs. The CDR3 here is CASSPTSGRLGGTEAFF. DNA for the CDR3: TGTGCCAGCTCACCAACATCAGGCCGGCTTGGGGGCACTGAAGCTTTCTTT. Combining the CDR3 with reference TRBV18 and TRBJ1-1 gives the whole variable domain NAGVMQNPRHLVRRRGQEARLRCSPMKGHSHVYWYRQLPEEGLKFMVYLQKENIIDESGMPKERFSAEFPKEGPSILRIQQVVRGDSAAYFCASSPTSGRLGGTEAFFGQGTRLTVV.